This paragraph reports one T cell receptor beta chain. The antigen is not known. Building of the TCR beta libraries involved iRepertoire HTBI primers and Arm-PCR of CDR3 regions. Each CDR3 protein is one row after TCRdb ran MiXCR on the multiplex PCR reads. Counted here are a few hundred thousand distinct CDR3 sequences, more than 20% occurring once; the ten biggest clones make up roughly a quarter. The source of the sample is a study of regulatory T cells in long-lasting Graves disease. The overall study: In persistent Graves' disease, antithyroid drugs had been taken for over 5 years and TSH receptor antibodies stayed positive. Study outcomes and limitations: TCR diversity was lower in persistent than newly diagnosed Graves' disease. Persistent disease exhibited a predilection for TRBV28, TRBJ1-2 and TRBJ2-5.

CDR1 and CDR2 (germline): MDHEN, SYDVKM. Trimming removed 6 bases at V and 1 base at J, with 15 bases between. The CDR3 is 15 amino acids. Regarding time point: persistent/refractory GD, antithyroid drugs over 5 years with positive TRAb. PBMC RNA served as the TCR library source. This sequence originates from a woman aged 40 to 55 with Graves disease. Sequencing used peripheral blood mononuclear cells (PBMCs), obtained when the disease was refractory, from a patient treated with antithyroid drugs. The chain couples TRBV28 to TRBJ1-1, with D maybe TRBD1 (6 bases). CDR3 DNA: TGTGCCAGCAGCAATCACGGACAGACGAACACTGAAGCTTTCTTT. This sequence encodes CASSNHGQTNTEAFF. Variable domain in full (rest from reference TRBV28 and TRBJ1-1): DVKVTQSSRYLVKRTGEKVFLECVQDMDHENMFWYRQDPGLGLRLIYFSYDVKMKEKGDIPEGYSVSREKKERFSLILESASTNQTSMYLCASSNHGQTNTEAFFGQGTRLTVV.